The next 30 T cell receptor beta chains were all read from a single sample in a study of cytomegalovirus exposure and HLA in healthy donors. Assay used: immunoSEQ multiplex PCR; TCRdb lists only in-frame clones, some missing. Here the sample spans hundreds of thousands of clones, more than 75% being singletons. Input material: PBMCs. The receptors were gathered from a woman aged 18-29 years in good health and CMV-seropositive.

The CDR3 here is CASRGQGNYEQYF. In DNA, the CDR3 is TGTGCCAGCAGAGGACAGGGGAATTACGAGCAGTACTTC. The chain uses TRBV28 and TRBJ2-7; 9 nucleotides align to TRBD1. J was trimmed by 4 bases and V by 6 bases; bases with no gene match: 4. The CDR3 totals 13 residues. Looked up from germline, CDR1 is MDHEN and CDR2 is SYDVKM.

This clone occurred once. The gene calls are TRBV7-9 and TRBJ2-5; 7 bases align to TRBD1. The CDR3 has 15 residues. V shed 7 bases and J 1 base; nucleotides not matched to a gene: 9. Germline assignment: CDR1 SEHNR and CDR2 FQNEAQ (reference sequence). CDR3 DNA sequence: TGTGCCAGCATCAGGGACAGCCTAACCCAAGAGACCCAGTACTTC. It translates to CASIRDSLTQETQYF.

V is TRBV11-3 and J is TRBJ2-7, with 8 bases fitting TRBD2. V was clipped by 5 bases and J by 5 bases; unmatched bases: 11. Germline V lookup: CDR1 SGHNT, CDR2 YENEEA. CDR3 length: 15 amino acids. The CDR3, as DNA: TGTGCCAGCAGCCAAGGCGGGGGGCGAGGCCACGAGCAGTACTTC. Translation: CASSQGGGRGHEQYF.

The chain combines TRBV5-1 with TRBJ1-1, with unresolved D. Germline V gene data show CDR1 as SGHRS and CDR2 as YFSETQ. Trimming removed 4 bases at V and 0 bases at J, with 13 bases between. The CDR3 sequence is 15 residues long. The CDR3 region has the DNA TGCGCCAGCAGCACGGGAGCGGTCCTGAACACTGAAGCTTTCTTT. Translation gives CASSTGAVLNTEAFF.

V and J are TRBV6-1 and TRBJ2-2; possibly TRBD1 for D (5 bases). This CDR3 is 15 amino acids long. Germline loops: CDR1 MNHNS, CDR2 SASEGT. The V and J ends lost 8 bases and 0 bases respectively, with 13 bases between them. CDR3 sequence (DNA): TGTGCCAGCCTGTACAGGAAAGCGAACACCGGGGAGCTGTTTTTT. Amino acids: CASLYRKANTGELFF.

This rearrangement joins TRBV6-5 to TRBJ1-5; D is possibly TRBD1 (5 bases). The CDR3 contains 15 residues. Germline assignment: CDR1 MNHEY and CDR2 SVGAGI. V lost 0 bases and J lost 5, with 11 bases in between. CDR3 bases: TGTGCCAGCAGTTACTCGAAGTCAGGGTATCAGCCCCAGCATTTT. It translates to CASSYSKSGYQPQHF.

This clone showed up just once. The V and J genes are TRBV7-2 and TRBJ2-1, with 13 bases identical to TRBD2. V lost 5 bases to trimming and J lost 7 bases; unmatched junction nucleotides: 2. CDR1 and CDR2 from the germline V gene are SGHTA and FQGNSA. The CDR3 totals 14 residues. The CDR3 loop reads CASSRTSGGNEQFF. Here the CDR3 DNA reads TGTGCCAGCAGCCGGACTAGCGGGGGAAATGAGCAGTTCTTC.

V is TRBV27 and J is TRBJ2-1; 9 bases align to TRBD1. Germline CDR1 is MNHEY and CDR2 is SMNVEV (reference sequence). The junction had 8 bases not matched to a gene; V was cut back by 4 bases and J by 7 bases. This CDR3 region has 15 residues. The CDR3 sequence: CASSSGTGLSNEQFF. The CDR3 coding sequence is TGTGCCAGCAGTTCCGGGACAGGGTTGTCTAATGAGCAGTTCTTC.

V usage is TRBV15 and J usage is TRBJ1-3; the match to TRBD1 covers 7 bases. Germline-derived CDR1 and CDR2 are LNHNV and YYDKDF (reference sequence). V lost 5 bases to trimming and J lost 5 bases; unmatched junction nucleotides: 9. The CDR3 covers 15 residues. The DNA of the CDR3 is TGTGCCACCAGCCGCCGACAGGGAATGAGAAACACCATATATTTT. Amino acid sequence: CATSRRQGMRNTIYF.

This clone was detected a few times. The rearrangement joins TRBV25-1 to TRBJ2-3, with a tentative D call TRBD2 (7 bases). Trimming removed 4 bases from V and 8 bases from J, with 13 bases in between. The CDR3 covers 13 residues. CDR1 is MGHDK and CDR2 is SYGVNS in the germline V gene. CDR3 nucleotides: TGTGCCAGCAGTGGGGTCGGGGGGCGTACGCAGTATTTT. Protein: CASSGVGGRTQYF.

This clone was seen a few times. The CDR3 DNA sequence: TGTGCCAGCAGTGAAGACACAGGTGGGTCGGGCGGCTACACCTTC. Translated: CASSEDTGGSGGYTF. This chain joins TRBV6-1 and TRBJ1-2, with D perhaps matching TRBD1 (5 bases). The CDR3 sequence is 15 residues long. Germline V gene data show CDR1 as MNHNS and CDR2 as SASEGT. The V end was cut by 1 base, the J end by 8 bases, with 17 bases between.

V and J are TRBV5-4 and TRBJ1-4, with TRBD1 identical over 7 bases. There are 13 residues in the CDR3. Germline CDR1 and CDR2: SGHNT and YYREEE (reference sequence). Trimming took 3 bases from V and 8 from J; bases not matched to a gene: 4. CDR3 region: CASSSRQGEKLFF. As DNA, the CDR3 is TGTGCCAGCAGCTCGAGACAGGGAGAAAAACTGTTTTTT. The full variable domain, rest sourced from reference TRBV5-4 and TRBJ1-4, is ETGVTQSPTHLIKTRGQQVTLRCSSQSGHNTVSWYQQALGQGPQFIFQYYREEENGRGNFPPRFSGLQFPNYSSELNVNALELDDSALYLCASSSRQGEKLFFGSGTQLSVL.

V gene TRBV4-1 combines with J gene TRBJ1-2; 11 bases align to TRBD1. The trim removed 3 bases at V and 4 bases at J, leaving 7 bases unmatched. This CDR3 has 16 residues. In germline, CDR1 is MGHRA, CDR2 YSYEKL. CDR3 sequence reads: CASSQDEGQGAYGYTF. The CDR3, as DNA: TGCGCCAGCAGCCAGGACGAAGGACAGGGGGCCTATGGCTACACCTTC.

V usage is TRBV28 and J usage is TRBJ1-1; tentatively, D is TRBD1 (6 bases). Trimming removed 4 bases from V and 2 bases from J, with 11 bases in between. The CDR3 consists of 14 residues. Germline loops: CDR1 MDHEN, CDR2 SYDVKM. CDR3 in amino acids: CASSSDSLNTEAFF. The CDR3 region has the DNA TGTGCCAGCAGTTCGGACAGTCTTAACACTGAAGCTTTCTTT. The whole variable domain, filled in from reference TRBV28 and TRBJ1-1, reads DVKVTQSSRYLVKRTGEKVFLECVQDMDHENMFWYRQDPGLGLRLIYFSYDVKMKEKGDIPEGYSVSREKKERFSLILESASTNQTSMYLCASSSDSLNTEAFFGQGTRLTVV.

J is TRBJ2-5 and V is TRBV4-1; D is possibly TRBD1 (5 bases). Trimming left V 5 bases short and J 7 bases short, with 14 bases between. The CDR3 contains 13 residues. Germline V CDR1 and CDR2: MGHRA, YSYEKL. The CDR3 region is CASSTDTGRTQYF. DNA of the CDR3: TGCGCCAGCAGCACGGACACGGGCAGGACCCAGTACTTC.

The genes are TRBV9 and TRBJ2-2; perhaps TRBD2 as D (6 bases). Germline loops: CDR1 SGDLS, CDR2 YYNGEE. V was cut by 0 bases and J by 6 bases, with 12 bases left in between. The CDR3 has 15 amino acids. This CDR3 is CASSVGGRSPGELFF. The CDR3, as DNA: TGTGCCAGCAGCGTAGGGGGGAGGTCACCCGGGGAGCTGTTTTTT.

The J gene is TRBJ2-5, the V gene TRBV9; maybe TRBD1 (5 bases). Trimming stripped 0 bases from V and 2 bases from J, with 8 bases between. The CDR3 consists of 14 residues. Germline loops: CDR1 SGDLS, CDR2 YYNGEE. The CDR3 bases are TGTGCCAGCAGCGTAGACCCAGGGCAAGAGACCCAGTACTTC. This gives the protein CASSVDPGQETQYF.

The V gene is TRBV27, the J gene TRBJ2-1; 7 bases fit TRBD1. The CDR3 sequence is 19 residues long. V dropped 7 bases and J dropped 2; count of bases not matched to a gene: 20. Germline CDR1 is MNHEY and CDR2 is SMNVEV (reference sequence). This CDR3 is CASTILSTTGTVTYNEQFF. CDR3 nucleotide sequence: TGTGCCAGCACCATCCTATCCACGACCGGGACAGTGACCTACAATGAGCAGTTCTTC.

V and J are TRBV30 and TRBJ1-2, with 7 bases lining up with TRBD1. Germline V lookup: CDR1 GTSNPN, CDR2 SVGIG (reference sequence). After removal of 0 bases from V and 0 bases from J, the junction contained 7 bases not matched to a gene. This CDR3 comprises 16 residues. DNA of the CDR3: TGTGCCTGGAGTGTACTCGCGGGACAGTCTAACTATGGCTACACCTTC. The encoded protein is CAWSVLAGQSNYGYTF.

The CDR3 DNA reads TGTGCCAGCCATCCGAACGGAGATACGCAGTATTTT. Translating it yields CASHPNGDTQYF. The rearrangement links TRBV2 to TRBJ2-3; D gene uncertain. V lost 8 bases and J 5 bases, leaving 11 bases between the germline ends. The CDR3 consists of 12 residues. From germline, CDR1 is SNHLY and CDR2 FYNNEI.

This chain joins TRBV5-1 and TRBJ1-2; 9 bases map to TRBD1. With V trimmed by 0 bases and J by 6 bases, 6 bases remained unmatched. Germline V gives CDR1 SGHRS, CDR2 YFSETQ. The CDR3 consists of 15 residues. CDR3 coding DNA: TGCGCCAGCAGCTTGGGGGACAGGGAACGCGATGGCTACACCTTC. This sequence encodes CASSLGDRERDGYTF.

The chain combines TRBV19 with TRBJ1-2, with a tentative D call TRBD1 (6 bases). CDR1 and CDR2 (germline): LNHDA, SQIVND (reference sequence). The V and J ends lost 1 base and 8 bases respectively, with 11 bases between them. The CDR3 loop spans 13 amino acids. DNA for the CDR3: TGTGCCAGTAGTATAGCAGGGGCGGCCGGCTACACCTTC. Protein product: CASSIAGAAGYTF.

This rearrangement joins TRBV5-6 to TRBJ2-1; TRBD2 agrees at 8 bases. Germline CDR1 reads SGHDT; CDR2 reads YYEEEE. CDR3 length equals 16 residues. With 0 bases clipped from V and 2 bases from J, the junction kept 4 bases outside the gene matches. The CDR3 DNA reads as TGTGCCAGCAGCTTGGAAGCGGGAGCCCCCTACAATGAGCAGTTCTTC. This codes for CASSLEAGAPYNEQFF.

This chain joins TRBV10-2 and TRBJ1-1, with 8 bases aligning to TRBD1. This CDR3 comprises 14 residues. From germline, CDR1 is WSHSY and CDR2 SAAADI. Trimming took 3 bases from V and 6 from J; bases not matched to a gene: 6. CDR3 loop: CASSDRGRIAEAFF. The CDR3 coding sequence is TGCGCCAGCAGTGACAGGGGGCGGATCGCTGAAGCTTTCTTT.

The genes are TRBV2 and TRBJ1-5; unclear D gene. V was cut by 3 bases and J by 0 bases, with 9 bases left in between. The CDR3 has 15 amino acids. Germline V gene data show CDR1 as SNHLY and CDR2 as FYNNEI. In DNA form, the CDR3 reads TGTGCCAGCAGTGACCCGGTTAGTAGCAATCAGCCCCAGCATTTT. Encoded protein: CASSDPVSSNQPQHF.

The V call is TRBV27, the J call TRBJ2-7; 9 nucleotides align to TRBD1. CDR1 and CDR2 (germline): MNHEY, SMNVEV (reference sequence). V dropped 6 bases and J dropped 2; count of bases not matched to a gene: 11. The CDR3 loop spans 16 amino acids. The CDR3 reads CASSLKGDRAPYEQYF. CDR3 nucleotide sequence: TGTGCCAGCAGCCTAAAGGGGGACAGGGCGCCCTACGAGCAGTACTTC.

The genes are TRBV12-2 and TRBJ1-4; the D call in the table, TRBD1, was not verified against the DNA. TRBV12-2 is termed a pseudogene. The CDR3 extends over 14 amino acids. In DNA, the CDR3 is TGTGCAAGTCGCTTCAGGGGTTCTAATGAAAAACTGTTTTTT. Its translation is CASRFRGSNEKLFF.

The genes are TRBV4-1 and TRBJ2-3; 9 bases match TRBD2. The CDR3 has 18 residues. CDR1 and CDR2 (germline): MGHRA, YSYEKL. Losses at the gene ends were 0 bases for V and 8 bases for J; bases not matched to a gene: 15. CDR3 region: CASSQDLTSGRDVGTQYF. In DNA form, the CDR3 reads TGCGCCAGCAGCCAAGATTTGACTAGCGGTCGGGATGTAGGTACGCAGTATTTT.

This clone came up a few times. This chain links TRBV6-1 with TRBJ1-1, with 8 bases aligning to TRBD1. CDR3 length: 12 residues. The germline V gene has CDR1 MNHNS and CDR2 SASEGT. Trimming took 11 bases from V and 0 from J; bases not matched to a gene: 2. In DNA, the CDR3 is TGTGCCGGGGACAGGTTGAACACTGAAGCTTTCTTT. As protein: CAGDRLNTEAFF.

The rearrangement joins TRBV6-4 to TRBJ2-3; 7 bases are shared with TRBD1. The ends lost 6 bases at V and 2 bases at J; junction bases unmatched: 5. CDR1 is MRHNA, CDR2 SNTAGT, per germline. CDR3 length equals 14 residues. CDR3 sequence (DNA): TGTGCCAGCAGAAGACAGGGTCCCACAGATACGCAGTATTTT. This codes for CASRRQGPTDTQYF.